The clone carrying this T cell receptor (beta chain) has only a few counts. The antigen is unknown. This sample is part of a study of T cell repertoires in cytomegalovirus infection. As for the study in general: Recently described HLA-C-restricted plus well-studied HLA-B-restricted CMV epitopes were used.

Findings and limits, study-wide: Pooled public TCR beta family frequency picked out CMV carriers with the relevant HLA. CMV-specific TCR beta clonotypes restricted by HLA-C dominated the ex vivo response.

TCRdb re-analysed the reads in MiXCR, keeping a single row per CDR3 protein. The sample has approximately 76,000 distinct CDR3 sequences, about 24% seen once; the top ten hold roughly 50%. V dropped 11 bases and J dropped 0 bases, with 14 bases sitting between them. The germline V gene has CDR1 SNHLY and CDR2 FYNNEI. CDR3 length equals 15 residues. This TCR was sampled from a human donor in good health (CMV status not recorded). Some clones in this sample may be carry-over from other donors' samples. The input for sequencing was CD8+ T cells from cultured PBMCs, taken from culture after CMV antigen stimulation. This chain connects TRBV2 to TRBJ2-6; D not resolved. The CDR3 here is CARSRGRSGANVLTF. CDR3 nucleotide sequence: TGTGCCCGCTCCCGTGGCCGCTCTGGGGCCAACGTCCTGACTTTC.